The 9 T cell receptor beta chains listed next were all sequenced from one sample in a study of blood T cell repertoires in COVID-19. Assay: immunoSEQ multiplex PCR; the TCRdb copy retains only in-frame clones and omits some. The sample includes about 250,000 clones, roughly 82% of them seen just once. The sequencing sample was made of peripheral blood. The origin of the receptors is an elderly woman with active or convalescent COVID-19.

This chain connects TRBV28 to TRBJ1-1; possibly TRBD1 for D (6 bases). Trimming removed 7 bases from V and 10 bases from J, with 22 bases in between. This CDR3 comprises 14 residues. Germline assignment: CDR1 MDHEN and CDR2 SYDVKM. The CDR3 loop reads CASTLGHSILLAFF. The CDR3 DNA reads TGTGCCAGCACCCTGGGACACTCGATCTTGCTAGCTTTCTTT.

This sequence joins TRBV6-5 and TRBJ1-1; unclear D gene. CDR1 and CDR2 (germline): MNHEY, SVGAGI. V was cut by 6 bases and J by 0 bases, with 8 bases left in between. The CDR3 length is 13 residues. CDR3 amino acids: CASRRHLNTEAFF. CDR3 DNA: TGTGCCAGCAGAAGACACTTGAACACTGAAGCTTTCTTT.

The chain recombines TRBV4-1 with TRBJ1-4, with 9 nucleotides matching TRBD1. In germline, CDR1 is MGHRA, CDR2 YSYEKL. This CDR3 has 15 amino acids. With V trimmed by 3 bases and J by 8 bases, 7 bases remained unmatched. The CDR3 sequence is CASSQGQGWNEKLFF. The CDR3 DNA is TGCGCCAGCAGCCAGGGACAGGGTTGGAACGAAAAACTGTTTTTT.

The chain uses TRBV25-1 and TRBJ2-5, with 11 nucleotides matching TRBD1. V dropped 9 bases and J dropped 7; count of bases not matched to a gene: 4. The CDR3 consists of 12 residues. CDR1 is MGHDK, CDR2 SYGVNS, per germline. The CDR3 sequence is CASRTGGGTQYF. In DNA form, the CDR3 reads TGTGCCAGTCGGACAGGGGGCGGGACCCAGTACTTC.

This chain joins TRBV3-1 (or the pseudogene TRBV3-2) and TRBJ2-6; D not resolved. Germline V gene lookup returns CDR1 LGHDT and CDR2 YNNKEL (reference sequence). V gave up 4 bases and J gave up 2 bases, with 6 bases separating them. CDR3 length equals 14 residues. CDR3 sequence: CASSLAAGANVLTF. The DNA for the CDR3 is TGTGCCAGCAGCCTAGCCGCTGGGGCCAACGTCCTGACTTTC.

In this sample, this clone turned up once. The rearrangement uses TRBV11-2 and TRBJ1-1; unclear D gene. There are 15 residues in the CDR3. V lost 5 bases and J 5 bases, leaving 18 bases between the germline ends. Germline CDR1 reads SGHAT; CDR2 reads FQNNGV. The CDR3: CASSPGLGRDTEAFF. The CDR3 DNA reads TGTGCCAGCAGCCCCGGCCTGGGGAGGGATACTGAAGCTTTCTTT.

The rearrangement uses TRBV6-5 and TRBJ1-1; a possible D gene is TRBD1 (6 bases). V lost 7 bases and J lost 7, with 22 bases in between. The CDR3 is made up of 15 amino acids. Germline-derived CDR1 and CDR2 are MNHEY and SVGAGI. In DNA, the CDR3 is TGTGCCAGCACCGACCCTCTGGGGGGGGCGAATGAAGCTTTCTTT. Translation gives CASTDPLGGANEAFF.

This chain connects TRBV6-2 or TRBV6-3 to TRBJ2-3, with no clear D. This CDR3 region has 12 residues. Trimming removed 0 bases from V and 7 bases from J, with 5 bases in between. Germline assignment: CDR1 MNHEY and CDR2 SVGEGT. CDR3 sequence: CASSYSSYTQYF. The CDR3 DNA reads TGTGCCAGCAGTTACTCCTCCTATACGCAGTATTTT.

The V and J genes are TRBV28 and TRBJ1-4; D not resolved. This CDR3 region has 17 residues. In germline, CDR1 is MDHEN, CDR2 SYDVKM. The germline V and J ends were trimmed by 6 bases and 3 bases, with 20 bases remaining between them. For the CDR3, the DNA is TGTGCCAGCAGCTCCCCCTACTCAGGTTCCTCTAATGAAAAACTGTTTTTT. Translated, it gives CASSSPYSGSSNEKLFF.